The 18 T cell receptor beta chains below come from one sample, sequenced in a study of technical replicates of blood from a handful of donors. Measured with immunoSEQ multiplex PCR; TCRdb has only the in-frame clones, and not every one. The data contain 95,000 or so clones, about 95% of them singletons. Sequencing was performed on T cells isolated from PBMCs. The receptors derive from a human donor in good health.

The V call is TRBV5-1, the J call TRBJ2-3, with 13 bases matching TRBD2. Per germline, CDR1 SGHRS and CDR2 YFSETQ. The J segment lost 5 bases and the V segment lost 4 bases, leaving 10 bases of the junction unmatched. CDR3 length: 17 amino acids. CDR3 coding DNA: TGCGCCAGCAGCGAACCACTAGCGGGAGGGAGTAGAGATACGCAGTATTTT. Encoded protein: CASSEPLAGGSRDTQYF.

V usage is TRBV5-1 and J usage is TRBJ2-3; D is unclear. Looked up from germline, CDR1 is SGHRS and CDR2 is YFSETQ. The CDR3 consists of 13 residues. V lost 0 bases, J lost 8 bases, and 10 bases lay in between. The CDR3 reads CASSLGLGATQYF. The DNA for the CDR3 is TGCGCCAGCAGCTTGGGACTTGGAGCTACGCAGTATTTT.

J is TRBJ2-3 and V is TRBV12-5; TRBD2 agrees at 13 bases. From germline, CDR1 is LGHNT and CDR2 FRNRAP. V shed 0 bases, J shed 6 bases, and the junction held 12 bases outside the gene matches. The CDR3 contains 19 residues. CDR3 bases: TGTGCTAGTGGTTTGGTCTACATAACTAGCGGGAGGGGGCCGGATACGCAGTATTTT. Translation gives CASGLVYITSGRGPDTQYF. The complete variable domain, with remaining parts taken from reference TRBV12-5 and TRBJ2-3, reads DARVTQTPRHKVTEMGQEVTMRCQPILGHNTVFWYRQTMMQGLELLAYFRNRAPLDDSGMPKDRFSAEMPDATLATLKIQPSEPRDSAVYFCASGLVYITSGRGPDTQYFGPGTRLTVL.

This chain joins TRBV10-3 and TRBJ2-3; 7 nucleotides match TRBD1. CDR3 length: 16 residues. CDR1 and CDR2 (germline): ENHRY, SYGVKD. Unmatched junction bases numbered 7, after V lost 4 bases and J lost 0 bases. The CDR3 nucleotides read TGTGCCATCAGTGTACGAGGGGGCGGGAGCACAGATACGCAGTATTTT. This codes for CAISVRGGGSTDTQYF.

The chain couples TRBV27 to TRBJ1-4; D is possibly TRBD1 (6 bases). CDR1 MNHEY and CDR2 SMNVEV come from the germline V gene (reference sequence). The V gene lost 1 base and the J gene lost 2 bases, with 8 bases spanning the gap. CDR3 size: 15 residues. The CDR3 coding sequence is TGTGCCAGCAGTTTATTGGGGGCTACTAATGAAAAACTGTTTTTT. This codes for CASSLLGATNEKLFF.

V usage is TRBV5-8 and J usage is TRBJ1-4; D gene uncertain. The length of the CDR3 is 12 residues. Germline CDR1 and CDR2: SGHTS and YDEGEE. V lost 4 bases, J lost 8 bases, and 9 bases lay in between. CDR3 region: CASSLGAEKLFF. In DNA form, the CDR3 reads TGTGCCAGCAGCCTGGGCGCCGAAAAACTGTTTTTT. The full variable domain, with the rest looked up from reference TRBV5-8 and TRBJ1-4, is EAGVTQSPTHLIKTRGQQATLRCSPISGHTSVYWYQQALGLGLQFLLWYDEGEERNRGNFPPRFSGRQFPNYSSELNVNALELEDSALYLCASSLGAEKLFFGSGTQLSVL.

The chain employs TRBV7-9 and TRBJ2-7, with TRBD2 matching 8 bases. Germline lookup yields CDR1 SEHNR and CDR2 FQNEAQ (reference sequence). Germline trimming cut 8 bases from V and 0 bases from J; bases unmatched to any gene: 12. The CDR3 has 16 amino acids. In DNA form, the CDR3 reads TGTGCCAGCGAGGGGCTAGCGGGTGGGGGCTCCTACGAGCAGTACTTC. It is translated as CASEGLAGGGSYEQYF.

This chain links TRBV30 with TRBJ1-3; D uncertain. The CDR3 length is 12 residues. V lost 8 bases and J 3 bases, leaving 11 bases between the germline ends. CDR1 and CDR2 (germline): GTSNPN, SVGIG (reference sequence). CDR3 protein: CASVGVGNTIYF. DNA for the CDR3: TGTGCCAGTGTAGGAGTTGGAAACACCATATATTTT.

The V gene is TRBV30, the J gene TRBJ2-4; D gene ambiguous. This CDR3 contains 13 residues. The germline gives CDR1 GTSNPN, CDR2 SVGIG (reference sequence). V lost 1 base and J lost 0, with 4 bases in between. The CDR3 reads CAWSGLAKNIQYF. CDR3 DNA: TGTGCCTGGAGTGGACTAGCCAAAAACATTCAGTACTTC.

The chain combines TRBV18 with TRBJ1-2, with TRBD1 matching over 9 bases. This CDR3 comprises 15 residues. Unmatched junction bases numbered 6, after V lost 3 bases and J lost 4 bases. Germline loops: CDR1 KGHSH, CDR2 LQKENI. The CDR3 DNA reads as TGTGCCAGCTCACCCGGGACAGGGAATAGCTATGGCTACACCTTC. Translating it yields CASSPGTGNSYGYTF.

Details on this clone: The junction departs from the called germline gene at one end, perhaps through a read error. The chain combines TRBV7-7 with TRBJ2-1; no definite D call. This CDR3 comprises 12 residues. Germline CDR1 reads SSHAT; CDR2 reads FNYEAQ (reference sequence). This chain's CDR3 is CASSPLANEQFF. The DNA of the CDR3 is TGTGCTAGCAGCCCATTAGCCAATGAGCAGTTCTTC.

This chain links TRBV2 with TRBJ1-2; perhaps TRBD1 as D (5 bases). CDR1 is SNHLY, CDR2 FYNNEI, per germline. Trimming left V 8 bases short and J 2 bases short, with 6 bases between. There are 11 residues in the CDR3. For the CDR3, the DNA is TGTGCCAGCGGGGGGAACTATGGCTACACCTTC. Its translation: CASGGNYGYTF.

The chain links TRBV13 to TRBJ1-1; no clear D gene. Germline lookup yields CDR1 PRHDT and CDR2 FYEKMQ (reference sequence). This CDR3 is 12 amino acids long. V lost 6 bases, J lost 10 bases, and 15 bases lay in between. CDR3 residues: CASSPGRAGAFF. DNA for the CDR3: TGTGCCAGCAGTCCCGGCCGGGCGGGAGCTTTCTTT.

The genes are TRBV28 and TRBJ1-2, with a possible D match to TRBD1 (6 bases). This CDR3 is 15 amino acids long. CDR1 is MDHEN and CDR2 is SYDVKM in the germline V gene. Trimming stripped 2 bases from V and 4 bases from J, with 14 bases between. CDR3 DNA: TGTGCCAGCAGTTTAAGGAAGGGGGATCCCTATGGCTACACCTTC. Its translation is CASSLRKGDPYGYTF.

This rearrangement joins TRBV27 to TRBJ1-5, with 7 bases lining up with TRBD1. Germline CDR1 and CDR2: MNHEY and SMNVEV (reference sequence). This CDR3 contains 14 residues. The V and J ends lost 6 bases and 5 bases, in that order; junction bases with no gene match: 7. The CDR3 region has the DNA TGTGCCAGCAGCTCAATACAGGGGCATCAGCCCCAGCATTTT. Translation: CASSSIQGHQPQHF.

The chain joins TRBV11-3 to TRBJ2-1; 10 nucleotides align to TRBD2. Trimming at V came to 1 base and at J to 9 bases, leaving 6 bases not matched to a gene. Germline assignment: CDR1 SGHNT and CDR2 YENEEA. The CDR3 runs to 15 residues. CDR3 bases: TGTGCCAGCAGCTTAGGGGCTAGCGGGAGCTCTGAGCAGTTCTTC. Its translation: CASSLGASGSSEQFF.

The gene calls are TRBV7-6 and TRBJ2-7; D uncertain. Trimming took 3 bases from V and 4 from J, leaving 10 bases between them. The CDR3 spans 13 residues. CDR1 and CDR2 (germline): SGHVS, FNYEAQ. The CDR3 bases are TGTGCCAGCAGCTTCGCCCGAGATTACGAGCAGTACTTC. Translating gives CASSFARDYEQYF.

V and J are TRBV18 and TRBJ2-4; perhaps TRBD2 as D (6 bases). The germline V gene encodes CDR1 KGHSH and CDR2 LQKENI. The CDR3 extends over 16 amino acids. Trimming removed 4 bases at V and 3 bases at J, with 16 bases between. In DNA form, the CDR3 reads TGTGCCAGCTCACTGGCGGGCGGGGTAGACAAAAACATTCAGTACTTC. Its protein is CASSLAGGVDKNIQYF.